This T cell receptor (beta chain) was captured by sequencing in a study of blood T cells in healthy people across ages. Study observations and caveats: More naive CD4+ cells and higher diversity were found in long-lived than in aged donors.

A J-beta primer mix and a sample-barcoded 5' primer were used in a second PCR of roughly 6 to 11 cycles. TCRdb re-called the 5' RACE reads through MiXCR, storing one row per CDR3 protein. The table records hundreds of thousands of distinct CDR3 sequences, about half of them present only once. Of note for this clonotype: Its target is unknown.

V was clipped by 6 bases and J by 8 bases, with 11 bases between them. This CDR3 has 12 amino acids. CDR1 is ENHRY, CDR2 SYGVKD, per germline. This chain links TRBV10-3 with TRBJ2-1; D is unresolved. The material sequenced was blood. This clonotype was sampled from a woman in her sixties or seventies in good health. CDR3 sequence (DNA): TGTGCCATCAGCTCCTCAGGTTATGAGCAGTTCTTC. Residues: CAISSSGYEQFF.